Below, one TCR beta chain is given with its context. This table comes from immunoSEQ multiplex PCR, and its TCRdb copy is limited to in-frame clones, with some not included. This table has some 60,000 clones, 70% to 80% appearing once. This specimen comes from a study of T cell responses to AZD1222 COVID-19 vaccine. After removal of 4 bases from V and 3 bases from J, the junction contained 7 bases not matched to a gene. The CDR3 sequence is 15 residues long. CDR1 MDHEN and CDR2 SYDVKM come from the germline V gene. The sequence was obtained from an adult who received the AZD1222 COVID-19 vaccine. The V gene is TRBV28, the J gene TRBJ2-7, with TRBD1 matching over 9 bases. Sequences were derived from peripheral blood, sampled 28 days after the second AZD1222 dose. In DNA, the CDR3 is TGTGCCAGCAGTTCCGAAGCGGACAGGGGCTACGAGCAGTACTTC. Its translation: CASSSEADRGYEQYF.